This T cell receptor beta chain was captured by sequencing in a study of blood T cell repertoires in COVID-19. Study details: Whether acute or convalescent, the COVID-19 samples came from the United States, Italy and Spain.

Authors' methods: By means of reference gene primer amplification, nucleated cell counts were estimated. TCRdb keeps only in-frame clones here, not all; method: immunoSEQ multiplex PCR. From that table come the V and J calls and clone size; the DNA was used to work out D and trimming. The data contain almost 50,000 clones, approximately 79% of them singletons. This receptor was taken from a man aged 65 to 79 with acute or convalescent COVID-19. Material for sequencing was peripheral blood.

The CDR3 coding sequence is TGTGCCAGCAGTCTGGGACTAGCGGGGGGGCTAGAGACCCAGTACTTC. Amino acids: CASSLGLAGGLETQYF. V gene TRBV27 combines with J gene TRBJ2-5; 16 bases line up with TRBD2. Per germline, CDR1 MNHEY and CDR2 SMNVEV (reference sequence). The CDR3 contains 16 residues. J gave up 4 bases and V 5 bases, and 4 bases lay outside the gene matches.